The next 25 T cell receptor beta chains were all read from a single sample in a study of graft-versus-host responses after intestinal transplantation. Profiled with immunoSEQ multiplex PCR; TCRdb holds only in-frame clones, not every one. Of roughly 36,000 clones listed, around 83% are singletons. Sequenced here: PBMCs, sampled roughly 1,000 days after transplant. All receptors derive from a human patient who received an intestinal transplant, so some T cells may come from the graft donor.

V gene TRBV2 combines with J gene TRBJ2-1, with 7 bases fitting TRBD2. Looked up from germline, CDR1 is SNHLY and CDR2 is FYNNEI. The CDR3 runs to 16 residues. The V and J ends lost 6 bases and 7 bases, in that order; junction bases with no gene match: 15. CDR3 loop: CASSILSGNNMNEQFF. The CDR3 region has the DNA TGTGCCAGCAGCATCCTAAGCGGGAACAATATGAATGAGCAGTTCTTC.

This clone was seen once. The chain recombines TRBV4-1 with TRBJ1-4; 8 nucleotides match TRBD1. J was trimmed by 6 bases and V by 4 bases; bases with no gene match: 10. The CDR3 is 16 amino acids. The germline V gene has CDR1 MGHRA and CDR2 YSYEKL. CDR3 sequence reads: CASSPYGQGLHEKLFF. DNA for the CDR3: TGCGCCAGCAGCCCTTACGGACAGGGCCTCCATGAAAAACTGTTTTTT.

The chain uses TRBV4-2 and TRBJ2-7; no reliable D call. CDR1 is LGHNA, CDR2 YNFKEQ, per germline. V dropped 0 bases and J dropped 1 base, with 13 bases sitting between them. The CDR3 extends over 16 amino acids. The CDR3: CASSQDRTVASYEQYF. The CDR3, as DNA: TGTGCCAGCAGCCAAGATCGAACAGTTGCTTCCTACGAGCAGTACTTC.

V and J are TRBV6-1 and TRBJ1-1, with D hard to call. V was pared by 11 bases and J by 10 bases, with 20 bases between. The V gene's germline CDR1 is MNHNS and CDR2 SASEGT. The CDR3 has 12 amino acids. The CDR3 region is CAGIDSAGPAFF. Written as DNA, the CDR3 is TGTGCCGGAATTGACTCTGCGGGTCCAGCTTTCTTT.

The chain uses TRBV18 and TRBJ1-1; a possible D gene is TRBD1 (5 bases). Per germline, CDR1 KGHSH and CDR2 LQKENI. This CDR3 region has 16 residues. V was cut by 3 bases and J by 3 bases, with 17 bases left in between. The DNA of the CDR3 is TGTGCCAGCTCACCCGAACTATTAGCGGGGGACACTGAAGCTTTCTTT. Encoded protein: CASSPELLAGDTEAFF.

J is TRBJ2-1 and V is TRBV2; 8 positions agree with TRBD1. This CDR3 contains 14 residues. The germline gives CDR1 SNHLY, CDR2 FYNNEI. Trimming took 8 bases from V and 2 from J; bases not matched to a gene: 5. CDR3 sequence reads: CASGPGGTYNEQFF. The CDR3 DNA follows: TGTGCCAGCGGCCCAGGGGGCACCTACAATGAGCAGTTCTTC.

CDR3 DNA sequence: TGTGCCAGCAGTTTCCCCCCGTTGCGATTTTATGGCACAGATACGCAGTATTTT. Residues: CASSFPPLRFYGTDTQYF. J is TRBJ2-3 and V is TRBV28, with D unclear. The CDR3 runs 18 residues. Germline V CDR1 and CDR2: MDHEN, SYDVKM. V was clipped by 3 bases and J by 1 base, with 20 bases between them.

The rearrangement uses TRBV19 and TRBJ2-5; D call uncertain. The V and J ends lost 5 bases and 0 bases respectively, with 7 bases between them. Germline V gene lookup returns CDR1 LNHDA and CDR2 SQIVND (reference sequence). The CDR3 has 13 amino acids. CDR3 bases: TGTGCCAGTAGTCGGAACCACCAAGAGACCCAGTACTTC. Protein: CASSRNHQETQYF.

CDR3 in amino acids: CSVSEGIPSYEQYF. The DNA of the CDR3 is TGCAGCGTTAGCGAGGGGATACCCTCCTACGAGCAGTACTTC. The genes are TRBV29-1 and TRBJ2-7, with D perhaps being TRBD1 or TRBD2 (5 bases each). From germline, CDR1 is SQVTM and CDR2 ANQGSEA. The CDR3 consists of 14 residues. V was pared by 5 bases and J by 0 bases, with 14 bases between.

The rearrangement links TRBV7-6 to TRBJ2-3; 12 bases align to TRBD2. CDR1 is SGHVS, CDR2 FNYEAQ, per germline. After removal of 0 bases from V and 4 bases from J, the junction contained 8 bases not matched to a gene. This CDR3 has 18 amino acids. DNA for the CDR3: TGTGCCAGCAGCTTAGCGGCTAGCGGGGGGGCTGCCCCAGATACGCAGTATTTT. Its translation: CASSLAASGGAAPDTQYF.

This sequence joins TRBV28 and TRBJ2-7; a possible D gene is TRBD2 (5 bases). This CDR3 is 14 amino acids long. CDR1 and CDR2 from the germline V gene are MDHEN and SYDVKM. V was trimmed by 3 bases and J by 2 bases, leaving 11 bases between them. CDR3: CASSFGGIAYEQYF. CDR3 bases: TGTGCCAGCAGTTTCGGAGGCATAGCCTACGAGCAGTACTTC. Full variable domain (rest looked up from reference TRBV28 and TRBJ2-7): DVKVTQSSRYLVKRTGEKVFLECVQDMDHENMFWYRQDPGLGLRLIYFSYDVKMKEKGDIPEGYSVSREKKERFSLILESASTNQTSMYLCASSFGGIAYEQYFGPGTRLTVT.

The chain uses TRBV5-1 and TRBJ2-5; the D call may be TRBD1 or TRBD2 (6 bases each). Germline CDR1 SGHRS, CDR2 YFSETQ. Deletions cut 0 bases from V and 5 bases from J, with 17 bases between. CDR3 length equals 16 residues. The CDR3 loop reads CASSLAGPKGGETQYF. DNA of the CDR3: TGCGCCAGCAGCTTGGCAGGCCCCAAAGGGGGGGAGACCCAGTACTTC.

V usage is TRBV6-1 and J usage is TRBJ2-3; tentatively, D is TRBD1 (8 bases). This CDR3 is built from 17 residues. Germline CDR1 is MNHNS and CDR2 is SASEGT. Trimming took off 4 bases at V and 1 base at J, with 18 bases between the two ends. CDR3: CASSGHRQGRGTDTQYF. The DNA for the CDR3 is TGTGCCAGCAGTGGACACAGACAGGGGAGGGGCACAGATACGCAGTATTTT.

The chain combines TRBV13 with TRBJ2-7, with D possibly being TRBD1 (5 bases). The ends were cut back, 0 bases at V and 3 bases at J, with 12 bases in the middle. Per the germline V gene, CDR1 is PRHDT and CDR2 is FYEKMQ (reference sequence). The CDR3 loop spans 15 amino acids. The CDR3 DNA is TGTGCCAGCAGCTTAGGGTCCCCCAGGGACTACGAGCAGTACTTC. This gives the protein CASSLGSPRDYEQYF. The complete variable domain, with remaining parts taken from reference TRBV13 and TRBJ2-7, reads AAGVIQSPRHLIKEKRETATLKCYPIPRHDTVYWYQQGPGQDPQFLISFYEKMQSDKGSIPDRFSAQQFSDYHSELNMSSLELGDSALYFCASSLGSPRDYEQYFGPGTRLTVT.

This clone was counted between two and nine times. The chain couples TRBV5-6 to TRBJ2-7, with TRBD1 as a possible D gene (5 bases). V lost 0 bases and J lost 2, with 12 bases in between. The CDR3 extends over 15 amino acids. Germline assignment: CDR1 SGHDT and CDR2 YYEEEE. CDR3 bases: TGTGCCAGCAGCTTGGACTTAAGGGGCGCCTACGAGCAGTACTTC. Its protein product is CASSLDLRGAYEQYF.

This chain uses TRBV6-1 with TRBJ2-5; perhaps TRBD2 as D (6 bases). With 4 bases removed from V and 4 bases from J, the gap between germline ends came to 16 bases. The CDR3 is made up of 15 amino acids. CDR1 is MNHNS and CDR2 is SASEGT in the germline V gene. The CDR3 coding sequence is TGTGCCAGCAGTGCCCTACGGGGGATAGGAGAGACCCAGTACTTC. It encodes CASSALRGIGETQYF.

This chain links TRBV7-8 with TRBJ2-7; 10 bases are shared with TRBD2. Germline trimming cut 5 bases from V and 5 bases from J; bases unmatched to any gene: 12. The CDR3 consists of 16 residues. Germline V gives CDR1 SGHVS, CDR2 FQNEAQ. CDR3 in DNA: TGTGCCAGCAGCCCCTTCTTAGCGGGAGGATCTAACGAGCAGTACTTC. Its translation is CASSPFLAGGSNEQYF.

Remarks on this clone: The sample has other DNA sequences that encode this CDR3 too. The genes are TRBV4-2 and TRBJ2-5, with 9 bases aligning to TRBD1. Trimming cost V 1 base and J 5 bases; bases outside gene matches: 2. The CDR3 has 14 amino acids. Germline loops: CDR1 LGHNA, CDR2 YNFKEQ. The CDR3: CASSQADRGETQYF. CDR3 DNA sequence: TGTGCCAGCAGCCAAGCGGACAGGGGTGAGACCCAGTACTTC.

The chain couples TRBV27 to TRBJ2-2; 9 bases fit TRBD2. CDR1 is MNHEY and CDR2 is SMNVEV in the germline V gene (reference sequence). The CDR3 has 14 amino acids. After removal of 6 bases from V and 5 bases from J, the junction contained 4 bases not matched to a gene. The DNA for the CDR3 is TGTGCCAGCAGGTGGACTAGCGATACCGGGGAGCTGTTTTTT. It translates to CASRWTSDTGELFF.

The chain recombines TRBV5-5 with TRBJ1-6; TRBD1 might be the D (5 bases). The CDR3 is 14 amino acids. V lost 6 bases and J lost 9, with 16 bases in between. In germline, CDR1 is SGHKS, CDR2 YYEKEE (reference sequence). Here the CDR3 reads CASMGGRERSPLHF. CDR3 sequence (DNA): TGTGCCAGCATGGGGGGTCGGGAGCGTTCACCCCTCCACTTT.

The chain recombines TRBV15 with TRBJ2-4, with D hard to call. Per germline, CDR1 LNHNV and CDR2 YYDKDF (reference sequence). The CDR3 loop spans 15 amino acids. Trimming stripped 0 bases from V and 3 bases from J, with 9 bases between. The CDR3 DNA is TGTGCCACCAGCAGAGATAGGGAAGTCAAAAACATTCAGTACTTC. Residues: CATSRDREVKNIQYF.

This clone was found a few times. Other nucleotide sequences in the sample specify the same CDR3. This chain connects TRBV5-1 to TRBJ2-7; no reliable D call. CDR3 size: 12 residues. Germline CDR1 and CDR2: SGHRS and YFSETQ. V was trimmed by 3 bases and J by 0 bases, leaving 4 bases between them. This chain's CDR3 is CASSSSSYEQYF. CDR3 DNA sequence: TGCGCCAGCAGCTCGAGCTCCTACGAGCAGTACTTC.

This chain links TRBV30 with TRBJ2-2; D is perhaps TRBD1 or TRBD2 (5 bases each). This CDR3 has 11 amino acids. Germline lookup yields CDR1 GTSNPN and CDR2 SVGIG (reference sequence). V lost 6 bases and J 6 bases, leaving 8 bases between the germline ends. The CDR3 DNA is TGTGCCTGCAGGGACCCCGGGGAGCTGTTTTTT. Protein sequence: CACRDPGELFF.

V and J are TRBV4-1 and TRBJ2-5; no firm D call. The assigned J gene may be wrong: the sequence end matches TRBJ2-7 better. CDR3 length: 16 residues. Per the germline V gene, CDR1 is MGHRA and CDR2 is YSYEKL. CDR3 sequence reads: CASSQEVGLGSYEQYF. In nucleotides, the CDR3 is TGCGCCAGCAGCCAAGAGGTGGGCCTAGGCTCCTACGAGCAGTACTTC.

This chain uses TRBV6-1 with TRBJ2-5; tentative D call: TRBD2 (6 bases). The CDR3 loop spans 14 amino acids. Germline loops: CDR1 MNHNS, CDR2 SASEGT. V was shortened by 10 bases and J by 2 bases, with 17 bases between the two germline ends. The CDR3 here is CAILPNSGQETQYF. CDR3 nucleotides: TGTGCCATTCTGCCCAATAGCGGTCAAGAGACCCAGTACTTC.